This T cell receptor (beta chain) was sequenced in a study of siplizumab effects on memory and regulatory T cells. Study-level findings and limits: Naive T cells, seemingly more diverse than memory cells, seemed major alloresponse contributors.

Deletions cut 2 bases from V and 0 bases from J, with 3 bases between. In germline, CDR1 is KGHSH, CDR2 LQKENI. The CDR3 consists of 13 residues. As concerns this clone: Its antigen is unknown.

The assay was immunoSEQ multiplex PCR, and TCRdb's table has in-frame clones only and misses some. Altogether around 82,000 clones are present, approximately 93% being singletons, with the ten largest covering 4.5% to 6.5%. Material for sequencing was CD8+ T cells sorted from blood. The chain has TRBV18 and TRBJ2-3; D unresolved. This sequence originates from a human donor in good health. CDR3 DNA: TGTGCCAGCTCACCAGGGAGCACAGATACGCAGTATTTT. As protein: CASSPGSTDTQYF.